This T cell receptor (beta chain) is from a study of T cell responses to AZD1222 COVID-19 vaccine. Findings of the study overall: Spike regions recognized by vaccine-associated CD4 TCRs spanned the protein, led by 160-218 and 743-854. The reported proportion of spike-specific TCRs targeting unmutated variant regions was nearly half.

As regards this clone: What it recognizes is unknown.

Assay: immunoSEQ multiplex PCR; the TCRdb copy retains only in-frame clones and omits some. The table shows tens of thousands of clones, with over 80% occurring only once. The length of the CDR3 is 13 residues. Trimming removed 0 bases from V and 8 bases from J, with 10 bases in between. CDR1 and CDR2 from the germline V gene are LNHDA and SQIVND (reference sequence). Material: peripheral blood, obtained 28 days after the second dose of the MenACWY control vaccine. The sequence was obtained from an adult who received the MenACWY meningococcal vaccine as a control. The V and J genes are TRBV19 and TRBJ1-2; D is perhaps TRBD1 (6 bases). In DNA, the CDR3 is TGTGCCAGTAGTATAGATGAGGGGGAAGGCTACACCTTC. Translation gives CASSIDEGEGYTF.